A selection of T cell receptor beta chains follows, all from one sample in a study of cytomegalovirus exposure and HLA in healthy donors. Assay: immunoSEQ multiplex PCR; the TCRdb copy retains only in-frame clones and omits some. The sample includes around 160,000 clones, more than 60% seen only once; the top ten take over 4%. Sequencing used PBMCs. These receptors all come from a male donor in good health and CMV-seronegative. CDR3s include the opening cysteine and the closing phenylalanine or tryptophan. The order of the fields is clone size, J gene, D gene, V gene, CDR3 DNA, CDR3 protein. The D gene is left open where the match is weak. Rows give clone size only sometimes, using once, few, many, or a class for an expanded clone.

few	TRBJ1-1	TRBD1	TRBV7-9	TGTGCCAGCAGCCCGGGACAGATGAACACTGAAGCTTTCTTT	CASSPGQMNTEAFF
.	TRBJ2-7	TRBD2	TRBV28	TGTGCCAGCAGTTCGAGTGGACTAGCGGGAGGCTACGAGCAGTACTTC	CASSSSGLAGGYEQYF
.	TRBJ2-6	.	TRBV6-5	TGTGCCAGCAGAGGAACAGATTCTGGGGCCAACGTCCTGACTTTC	CASRGTDSGANVLTF
.	TRBJ2-1	TRBD2	TRBV27	TGTGCCAGCAGTGCACGGACTAGCGGGGGGGCCGCATTAAATGAGCAGTTCTTC	CASSARTSGGAALNEQFF
few	TRBJ2-1	TRBD2	TRBV6-1	TGTGCCAGCAGTAGCGGGAGGGCCTACAATGAGCAGTTCTTC	CASSSGRAYNEQFF
.	TRBJ2-7	TRBD2	TRBV27	TGTGCCAGCAGTACCAACAGGGGGGGGGACTCTAGCGGGAGAGTGTCCTACGAGCAGTACTTC	CASSTNRGGDSSGRVSYEQYF
.	TRBJ1-1	.	TRBV6-1	TGTGCCAGCAGTGACAGGGGTAGGGCGAACACTGAAGCTTTCTTT	CASSDRGRANTEAFF
.	TRBJ2-3	TRBD2	TRBV5-4	TGTGCCATCGGACTAGCGGGAGCCGGAAGCACAGATACGCAGTATTTT	CAIGLAGAGSTDTQYF
.	TRBJ1-1	.	TRBV29-1	TGCAGCGTTCAATACAGGGTGAACACTGAAGCTTTCTTT	CSVQYRVNTEAFF
.	TRBJ1-5	.	TRBV7-2	TGTGCCAGCAGCTTAGCTATTAATCAGCCCCAGCATTTT	CASSLAINQPQHF
.	TRBJ2-1	.	TRBV20-1	TGCAGTGCTAGCGGTGGTAGTGAGCAGTTCTTC	CSASGGSEQFF
few	TRBJ2-6	.	TRBV6-5	TGTGCCAGCAGTTACCGGGGCTCTGGGGCCAACGTCCTGACTTTC	CASSYRGSGANVLTF
.	TRBJ2-7	.	TRBV13	TGTGCCAGCAGCCCGGGTGGGAGTTGGACTTCCTACGAGCAGTACTTC	CASSPGGSWTSYEQYF
.	TRBJ2-3	.	TRBV27	TGTGCCAGCAGTTCTCGCTCTAGTCGAGATACGCAGTATTTT	CASSSRSSRDTQYF
.	TRBJ2-2	TRBD2	TRBV25-1	TGTGCCAGCAGTGAACTTAGCGGGAGGGGACACACCGGGGAGCTGTTTTTT	CASSELSGRGHTGELFF
.	TRBJ2-3	.	TRBV6-4	TGTGCCAGCAGTGAATCGGCGGGTGGCACAGATACGCAGTATTTT	CASSESAGGTDTQYF
.	TRBJ1-1	TRBD1	TRBV5-1	TGCGCCAGCAGCGGCAGGACAGGGGTCACTGAAGCTTTCTTT	CASSGRTGVTEAFF
.	TRBJ2-1	.	TRBV4-3	TGCGCCAGCAGCCAAGAGGAAGGGGCGGCCTACAATGAGCAGTTCTTC	CASSQEEGAAYNEQFF
.	TRBJ2-5	.	TRBV7-2	TGTGCCAGCAGCTACCGACAGGCGCAAGAGACCCAGTACTTC	CASSYRQAQETQYF
once	TRBJ2-5	.	TRBV5-1	TGCGCCAGCAGCTTGAGGGAACAGGGAAAGACCCAGTACTTC	CASSLREQGKTQYF
.	TRBJ2-3	.	TRBV7-6	TGTGCCAGCAGCCCAGTGGGAGGGGGTGGTACAGATACGCAGTATTTT	CASSPVGGGGTDTQYF
few	TRBJ1-5	.	TRBV4-2	TGTGCCAGCAGCCAAGAACAGGGCCATCAGCCCCAGCATTTT	CASSQEQGHQPQHF
.	TRBJ2-1	.	TRBV10-3	TGTGCCATCAATAGAGGACACGGAAATGAGCAGTTCTTC	CAINRGHGNEQFF
.	TRBJ2-1	TRBD2	TRBV7-9	TGTGCCAGCAGCTTAGTGAGCGGGGGGGCCTATGAGCAGTTCTTC	CASSLVSGGAYEQFF
.	TRBJ1-1	.	TRBV2	TGTGCCAGCCATCAAAGAGAACTAATGAACACTGAAGCTTTCTTT	CASHQRELMNTEAFF
once	TRBJ2-7	.	TRBV6-5	TGTGCCAGCACCGGGGGTTACGAGCAGTACTTC	CASTGGYEQYF
.	TRBJ1-4	.	TRBV21-1	TGTGCCAGCAGCAAAGGGGCCGGGACTCTCGCTAATGAAAAACTGTTTTTT	CASSKGAGTLANEKLFF
once	TRBJ1-1	.	TRBV27	TGTGCCAGCTCTCCCACGGGGTCCACTGAAGCTTTCTTT	CASSPTGSTEAFF
few	TRBJ2-1	TRBD2	TRBV9	TGTGCCAGCACCGTAGCGGGGGGGTCCAACAATGAGCAGTTCTTC	CASTVAGGSNNEQFF
.	TRBJ1-2	.	TRBV19	TGTGCCAGTAGTATCAGGGGTAACTATGGCTACACCTTC	CASSIRGNYGYTF
few	TRBJ2-7	.	TRBV13	TGTGCCAGCAGCTTAGGCCCAGGGGACCCCTCCTACGAGCAGTACTTC	CASSLGPGDPSYEQYF
.	TRBJ2-1	.	TRBV11-3	TGTGCCAGCAGCTTAGACGAGAGGGGGTGGACAGAGCAGTTCTTC	CASSLDERGWTEQFF
.	TRBJ2-5	.	TRBV4-3	TGCGCCAGCAGCCAACAGATTCAAGAGACCCAGTACTTC	CASSQQIQETQYF
once	TRBJ2-7	.	TRBV5-4	TGTGCCAGCAGCTTGGAGGGGTCTGCCTACGAGCAGTACTTC	CASSLEGSAYEQYF
.	TRBJ2-3	.	TRBV11-1	TGTGCCAGCAGAGCGGGCCCCCCGGATACGCAGTATTTT	CASRAGPPDTQYF
.	TRBJ1-1	TRBD1	TRBV7-9	TGTGCCAGCAGCTTCGGACAGGGCACTGAAGCTTTCTTT	CASSFGQGTEAFF
few	TRBJ2-4	TRBD2	TRBV28	TGTGCCAGCAGTCCCAGGACTAGCGGAGGGGGGGGGAAAAACATTCAGTACTTC	CASSPRTSGGGGKNIQYF
.	TRBJ1-2	TRBD1	TRBV6-5	TGTGCCAGCTGGTGGACAGGGGGCGAGTCGCGGGGCTACACCTTC	CASWWTGGESRGYTF
.	TRBJ2-3	TRBD2	TRBV6-1	TGTGCCAGCAGTGAAGTAGCGGGAGGGCCAGATACGCAGTATTTT	CASSEVAGGPDTQYF
.	TRBJ2-5	TRBD1	TRBV5-1	TGCGCCAGCAGCTTTCAGGGGGATGAGACCCAGTACTTC	CASSFQGDETQYF
.	TRBJ1-5	.	TRBV7-8	TGTGCCAGCAGCTTAGAGGCGGGTCTCATTAATCAGCCCCAGCATTTT	CASSLEAGLINQPQHF
once	TRBJ1-5	.	TRBV7-9	TGTGCCAGCAGCAAGGGGGATTATAGCAATCAGCCCCAGCATTTT	CASSKGDYSNQPQHF
few	TRBJ2-3	.	TRBV29-1	TGCAGCGTTGTCGACGGAGGGGATACGCAGTATTTT	CSVVDGGDTQYF
.	TRBJ2-1	TRBD2	TRBV6-1	TGTGCCAGCAGTGAAAGAGATAGCGGGGGCCTATACAATGAGCAGTTCTTC	CASSERDSGGLYNEQFF
.	TRBJ1-2	TRBD1	TRBV7-3	TGTGCCAGCAGCCTAGAGGGACAGTCCTATGGCTACACCTTC	CASSLEGQSYGYTF
.	TRBJ1-3	TRBD1	TRBV6-5	TGTGCCAGCAGTTACTCCAGGGGGCTATCTGGAAACACCATATATTTT	CASSYSRGLSGNTIYF
once	TRBJ1-1	.	TRBV7-3	TGTGCCAGCAGCACCCGACAGTCCGGTGAAGCTTTCTTT	CASSTRQSGEAFF
few	TRBJ1-1	.	TRBV19	TGTGCCAGTAGTAAAAGGGGCAGGGGAAACGAAGCTTTCTTT	CASSKRGRGNEAFF
.	TRBJ1-2	TRBD1	TRBV27	TGTGCCAGCAGTTTACAGGGGGCGAGGGGCTACACCTTC	CASSLQGARGYTF
.	TRBJ1-5	.	TRBV7-9	TGTTCCAGCTCCAATCTAAACGGCAATCAGCCCCAGCATTTT	CSSSNLNGNQPQHF